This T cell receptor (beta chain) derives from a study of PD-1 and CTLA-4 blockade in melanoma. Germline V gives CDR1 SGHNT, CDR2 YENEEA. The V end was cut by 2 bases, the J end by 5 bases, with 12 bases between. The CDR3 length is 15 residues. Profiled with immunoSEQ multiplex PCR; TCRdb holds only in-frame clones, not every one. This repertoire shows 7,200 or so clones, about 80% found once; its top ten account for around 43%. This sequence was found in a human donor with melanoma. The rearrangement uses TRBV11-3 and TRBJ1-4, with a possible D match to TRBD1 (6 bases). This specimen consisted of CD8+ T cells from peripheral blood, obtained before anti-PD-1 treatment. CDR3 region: CASSLFRGANEKLFF. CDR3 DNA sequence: TGTGCCAGCAGCTTATTCAGGGGAGCCAATGAAAAACTGTTTTTT.